Sequencing of this T cell receptor (beta chain) was carried out in a study of blood T cell repertoires in COVID-19. The wider study: Samples taken during acute and convalescent COVID-19 were collected in the United States, Italy and Spain. PBMCs, B-cell-depleted T cells, or T cells were the source of the cDNA or gDNA that made up the material.

The V gene lost 4 bases and the J gene lost 0 bases, with 20 bases spanning the gap. This CDR3 is built from 17 residues. Germline values: CDR1 SGHDT, CDR2 YYEEEE. The authors' processing: Amplification of reference gene primers was used by the study to estimate nucleated cell counts. The protocol was immunoSEQ multiplex PCR, while the TCRdb copy is restricted to in-frame clones and leaves out a portion. That table supplies the V and J calls and clone size; D and trimming were determined from the DNA. This sample has 140,000 to 150,000 clones, with over 80% found just once. The sequenced material came from peripheral blood. The receptor comes from a woman aged 45-59 years with acute or convalescent COVID-19. The chain couples TRBV5-6 to TRBJ2-7, with D possibly matching TRBD1 (6 bases). CDR3 coding DNA: TGTGCCAGCAGCCAATCTCCGGGACACCGACCCTCCTACGAGCAGTACTTC. This codes for CASSQSPGHRPSYEQYF.